This T cell receptor (beta chain) was documented in a study of shared clonotypes between healthy human individuals. About this clone itself: The sample carries other DNA sequences with the same CDR3.

The CDR3 length is 15 residues. With 4 bases clipped from V and 0 bases from J, the junction kept 4 bases outside the gene matches. Germline V gene lookup returns CDR1 MGHRA and CDR2 YSYEKL. The run depth of the assay was deep. Profiled with immunoSEQ multiplex PCR; TCRdb holds only in-frame clones, not every one. This table has 2 million to 2.5 million clones, under 97% appearing once. This sequence joins TRBV4-1 and TRBJ1-1; 8 nucleotides match TRBD1. The sequence derives from a man younger than 30 in good health. The sample was naive CD4+ T cells sorted from blood. Described subset: CD45RA+ positively selected. CDR3 DNA sequence: TGCGCCAGCAGCCGAGGACAGGGAATGAACACTGAAGCTTTCTTT. It codes for CASSRGQGMNTEAFF.